This T cell receptor (beta chain) was observed in a study of shared clonotypes between healthy human individuals. Study observations and caveats: In the sorted subsets, rarefaction showed sequencing was incomplete despite large depth. Approximately 4.9% of naive CD4 clonotypes were shared across a few donors.

The protocol was immunoSEQ multiplex PCR, while the TCRdb copy is restricted to in-frame clones and leaves out a portion. The sample contains over a million clones, 95% to 99% of which appear only once. CD4+ cell separation produced CD45RA+ naive and CD45RA-negative memory subsets. Details on this clone: Its cognate antigen is unknown. Other DNA sequences from this sample encode an identical CDR3 as well.

Sequencing used naive CD4+ T cells sorted from blood. Subset denoted: CD45RA+ positively selected. This clonotype originated in a man aged 25-45 years in good health.

CDR3: CASSYSGTTDTQYF. CDR3 in DNA: TGTGCCAGCAGTTACTCCGGGACAACGGATACGCAGTATTTT. This chain uses TRBV6-5 with TRBJ2-3, with D tentatively TRBD1 (6 bases). Germline CDR1 MNHEY, CDR2 SVGAGI. The CDR3 has 14 amino acids. The V and J ends lost 0 bases and 6 bases respectively, with 10 bases between them.